What follows are 8 T cell receptor beta chains derived from one specimen sequenced in a study of human T cells and chemical hapten exposure. TCRdb independently ran MiXCR on the RACE reads; one entry per CDR3 protein. Here the sample spans some 400,000 distinct CDR3 sequences, approximately 5% being singletons. The time point: patch test 1, 2 weeks after DPC sensitization. The treatment is: therapeutic diphenylcyclopropenone sensitization with weekly scalp DPC. The material was whole blood, obtained in connection with sensitization to the hapten diphenylcyclopropenone (DPC). Every receptor here comes from a woman in her forties or fifties with alopecia areata. Some clones in this sample may be carry-over from other donors' samples.

With respect to this clonotype: This could be a read error, since a much larger clone is one nucleotide away. The chain combines TRBV5-4 with TRBJ2-1; no definite D call. CDR3 length: 13 amino acids. Germline assignment: CDR1 SGHNT and CDR2 YYREEE (reference sequence). Trimming took off 7 bases at V and 9 bases at J, with 17 bases between the two ends. CDR3 protein: CASRSPPRGEQFF. The CDR3 DNA sequence: TGTGCCAGCCGCTCCCCCCCTAGAGGTGAGCAGTTCTTC. Full variable domain (missing parts from reference TRBV5-4 and TRBJ2-1): ETGVTQSPTHLIKTRGQQVTLRCSSQSGHNTVSWYQQALGQGPQFIFQYYREEENGRGNFPPRFSGLQFPNYSSELNVNALELDDSALYLCASRSPPRGEQFFGPGTRLTVL.

This clonotype was seen repeatedly, ten times or more. The V and J genes are TRBV2 and TRBJ2-3; D ambiguous. CDR1 is SNHLY and CDR2 is FYNNEI in the germline V gene. The ends were cut back, 7 bases at V and 0 bases at J, with 14 bases in the middle. CDR3 length: 15 amino acids. CDR3 loop: CASTELLSSTDTQYF. The CDR3 DNA is TGTGCCAGCACAGAACTCTTATCTAGCACAGATACGCAGTATTTT.

This clonotype was detected a few times. The gene calls are TRBV3-1 and TRBJ1-1, with D possibly matching TRBD1 (6 bases). Looked up from germline, CDR1 is LGHDT and CDR2 is YNNKEL (reference sequence). Trimming shortened V by 3 bases and J by 3 bases, and 8 bases separated the two germline ends. The CDR3 has 13 amino acids. CDR3 loop: CASSHAGDTEAFF. The CDR3 nucleotides read TGTGCCAGCAGCCATGCAGGGGACACTGAAGCTTTCTTT.

Ten or more counts support this clonotype. J is TRBJ1-5 and V is TRBV12-3 or TRBV12-4; TRBD1 might be the D (5 bases). This CDR3 region has 15 residues. Between the trimmed V and J ends, which lost 6 bases and 7 bases, there was a span of 19 bases. CDR3 loop: CASSRPGQGDQPQHF. In DNA, the CDR3 is TGTGCCAGCAGCCGGCCGGGGCAGGGTGACCAGCCCCAGCATTTT.

This clonotype was detected many times. The J gene is TRBJ1-2, the V gene TRBV20-1; 7 positions agree with TRBD1. Germline loops: CDR1 DFQATT, CDR2 SNEGSKA (reference sequence). This CDR3 is built from 14 residues. With 2 bases clipped from V and 3 bases from J, the junction kept 6 bases outside the gene matches. In DNA form, the CDR3 reads TGCAGTGCTAGACCCCCCCAGGGGGACTATGGCTACACCTTC. Translation gives CSARPPQGDYGYTF.

The rearrangement links TRBV7-9 to TRBJ2-7; either TRBD1 or TRBD2 may supply D (5 bases each). Looked up from germline, CDR1 is SEHNR and CDR2 is FQNEAQ (reference sequence). The CDR3 has 13 amino acids. Deletions cut 4 bases from V and 6 bases from J, with 13 bases between. As DNA, the CDR3 is TGTGCCAGCAGCTCCGTGGGGGTCGGCGAGCAGTACTTC. As protein: CASSSVGVGEQYF.

This clonotype was seen many times. V gene TRBV7-3 combines with J gene TRBJ1-1; tentative D call: TRBD1 (6 bases). CDR3 size: 15 residues. V gave up 0 bases and J gave up 4 bases, with 12 bases separating them. Germline assignment: CDR1 SGHTA and CDR2 FQGTGA. The CDR3, as DNA: TGTGCCAGCAGCTTAACGCCGGGGGCAAGCACTGAAGCTTTCTTT. This translates into CASSLTPGASTEAFF.

This clonotype was counted many times. This sequence joins TRBV7-9 and TRBJ1-1; perhaps TRBD1 as D (5 bases). This CDR3 contains 15 residues. Germline CDR1 is SEHNR and CDR2 is FQNEAQ (reference sequence). V lost 0 bases to trimming and J lost 5 bases, with 13 bases between them. The CDR3 nucleotides are TGTGCCAGCAGCTTAGCGGCAGGGTCGGGGACTGAAGCTTTCTTT. This translates into CASSLAAGSGTEAFF.